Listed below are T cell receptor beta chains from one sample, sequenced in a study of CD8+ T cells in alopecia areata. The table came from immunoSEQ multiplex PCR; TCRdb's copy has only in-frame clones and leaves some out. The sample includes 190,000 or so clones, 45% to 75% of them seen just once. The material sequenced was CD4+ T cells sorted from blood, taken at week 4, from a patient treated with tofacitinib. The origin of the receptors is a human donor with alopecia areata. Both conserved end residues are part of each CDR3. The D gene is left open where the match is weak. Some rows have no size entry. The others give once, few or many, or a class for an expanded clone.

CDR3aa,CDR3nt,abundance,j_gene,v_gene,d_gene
CASSYGWGYEQYF,TGTGCCAGCAGTTACGGTTGGGGCTACGAGCAGTACTTC,NA,TRBJ2-7,TRBV6-6,NA
CASTNRQGEAFF,TGTGCCAGCACCAACAGACAGGGTGAAGCTTTCTTT,NA,TRBJ1-1,TRBV6-6,TRBD1
CASSLSGGTEAFF,TGTGCCAGCAGCTTGTCGGGGGGCACTGAAGCTTTCTTT,NA,TRBJ1-1,TRBV7-2,NA
CAWSPAAGGRTDTQYF,TGTGCCTGGAGTCCGGCGGCGGGGGGACGCACAGATACGCAGTATTTT,few,TRBJ2-3,TRBV30,TRBD2
CASSEGRNKETQYF,TGTGCCAGCAGTGAGGGTAGGAATAAAGAGACCCAGTACTTC,few,TRBJ2-5,TRBV2,NA
CSVERTPNTQYF,TGCAGCGTTGAGAGGACTCCGAATACGCAGTATTTT,NA,TRBJ2-3,TRBV29-1,NA
CASRKRQGYEQYF,TGTGCCAGCAGGAAGAGACAGGGGTACGAGCAGTACTTC,NA,TRBJ2-7,TRBV6-5,TRBD1
CASSLGPGMEETQYF,TGTGCCAGCAGCTTAGGCCCAGGGATGGAAGAGACCCAGTACTTC,few,TRBJ2-5,TRBV13,NA
CASSLLPAHGYTF,TGTGCCAGCAGTTTGTTGCCCGCACATGGCTACACCTTC,once,TRBJ1-2,TRBV27,NA
CASSLGSQEQYF,TGTGCCAGCAGCTTAGGAAGTCAGGAGCAGTACTTC,NA,TRBJ2-7,TRBV7-2,NA
CAWSSGQGGGYTF,TGTGCCTGGAGCTCCGGACAGGGAGGGGGCTACACCTTC,NA,TRBJ1-2,TRBV30,TRBD1
CASRNREQYF,TGTGCCAGCAGGAACAGGGAGCAGTACTTC,NA,TRBJ2-7,TRBV2,NA
CASSLGPGGAKNIQYF,TGTGCCAGCAGCTTAGGCCCGGGGGGAGCCAAAAACATTCAGTACTTC,few,TRBJ2-4,TRBV7-9,TRBD2
CASSFGQAANYGYTF,TGTGCCAGCAGCTTCGGACAGGCAGCTAACTATGGCTACACCTTC,NA,TRBJ1-2,TRBV7-9,TRBD1
CASSLGARVSGGYTF,TGTGCCAGCAGCTTAGGGGCCCGGGTATCCGGGGGCTACACCTTC,NA,TRBJ1-2,TRBV7-9,NA
CAWRGPGDNEQFF,TGTGCCTGGAGGGGACCAGGGGACAATGAGCAGTTCTTC,few,TRBJ2-1,TRBV30,NA
CASSQELSNEKLFF,TGCGCCAGCAGCCAAGAGCTCTCTAATGAAAAACTGTTTTTT,few,TRBJ1-4,TRBV4-1,NA
CASSLIFGRTEAFF,TGTGCCAGCAGTTTGATATTTGGGAGAACTGAAGCTTTCTTT,NA,TRBJ1-1,TRBV28,NA
CASSEAKGGGAREQYF,TGTGCCAGCAGTGAAGCGAAGGGCGGGGGGGCACGAGAGCAGTACTTC,NA,TRBJ2-7,TRBV2,TRBD2
CASSSLITNYGYTF,TGCGCCAGCAGCTCGTTGATAACTAACTATGGCTACACCTTC,NA,TRBJ1-2,TRBV5-1,NA
CASSEALWDTEAFF,TGTGCCAGCAGTGAAGCGCTTTGGGACACTGAAGCTTTCTTT,once,TRBJ1-1,TRBV2,NA
CASSLMDRTQETQYF,TGCGCCAGCAGCTTGATGGACAGGACCCAAGAGACCCAGTACTTC,NA,TRBJ2-5,TRBV5-1,TRBD1
CASSLSYGSVMEAFF,TGTGCCAGCAGCTTATCGTACGGCAGCGTCATGGAAGCTTTCTTT,NA,TRBJ1-1,TRBV7-2,NA
CAWWTGGNTIYF,TGTGCCTGGTGGACAGGAGGAAACACCATATATTTT,NA,TRBJ1-3,TRBV30,TRBD1
CASSAGGGYQETQYF,TGTGCCAGCAGCGCAGGCGGGGGGTACCAAGAGACCCAGTACTTC,NA,TRBJ2-5,TRBV5-4,TRBD2
CASSVTTLDQPQHF,TGTGCCAGCAGCGTAACGACGTTGGACCAGCCCCAGCATTTT,NA,TRBJ1-5,TRBV9,NA
CASSPSGVNNSPLHF,TGTGCCAGTAGCCCGTCAGGGGTGAATAATTCACCCCTCCACTTT,NA,TRBJ1-6,TRBV19,NA
CASSLYGAITEAFF,TGTGCCAGCAGTTTATACGGGGCAATCACTGAAGCTTTCTTT,NA,TRBJ1-1,TRBV28,NA
CSVVAGEETQYF,TGCAGCGTTGTGGCGGGGGAAGAGACCCAGTACTTC,NA,TRBJ2-5,TRBV29-1,TRBD2
CSVLAQETQYF,TGCAGTGTTTTAGCCCAAGAGACCCAGTACTTC,NA,TRBJ2-5,TRBV20-1,NA
CASSPRGSQETQYF,TGTGCCAGCAGCCCCCGGGGGTCCCAAGAGACCCAGTACTTC,NA,TRBJ2-5,TRBV7-2,NA
CAWSPGQHHYGYTF,TGTGCCTGGAGTCCTGGACAGCATCACTATGGCTACACCTTC,NA,TRBJ1-2,TRBV30,NA
CASAPSGGPWETQYF,TGTGCTAGTGCCCCAAGCGGGGGGCCATGGGAGACCCAGTACTTC,NA,TRBJ2-5,TRBV12-5,TRBD2
CASSLGQSSETQYF,TGTGCCAGCAGCTTGGGACAGTCGTCAGAGACCCAGTACTTC,NA,TRBJ2-5,TRBV5-6,NA
CASSQMTGTGNTIYF,TGTGCCAGCAGCCAAATGACAGGGACTGGAAACACCATATATTTT,few,TRBJ1-3,TRBV14,TRBD1
CASSAAMGLETQYF,TGTGCCAGCAGCGCCGCTATGGGGCTGGAGACCCAGTACTTC,NA,TRBJ2-5,TRBV9,NA
CASSYYGTNIQYF,TGTGCCAGCAGTTATTACGGTACGAACATTCAGTACTTC,few,TRBJ2-4,TRBV6-6,NA
CSVKAGGPETQYF,TGCAGCGTGAAAGCGGGGGGGCCAGAGACCCAGTACTTC,NA,TRBJ2-5,TRBV29-1,TRBD2
CAWSDRLGETQYF,TGTGCCTGGAGTGACAGGTTAGGGGAGACCCAGTACTTC,NA,TRBJ2-5,TRBV30,NA
CASSLVWGSNEQFF,TGTGCCAGCAGCTTAGTTTGGGGAAGCAATGAGCAGTTCTTC,once,TRBJ2-1,TRBV7-8,NA
CASLNGGVKTQYF,TGTGCCAGCCTAAACGGGGGGGTGAAGACCCAGTACTTC,NA,TRBJ2-5,TRBV2,TRBD2
CASEPKGYGYTF,TGTGCCAGTGAGCCTAAGGGCTATGGCTACACCTTC,NA,TRBJ1-2,TRBV7-9,NA
CASSPRLGQGSSTQYF,TGCGCCAGCAGCCCCCGCCTGGGGCAGGGCAGTTCGACGCAGTATTTT,NA,TRBJ2-3,TRBV4-1,NA